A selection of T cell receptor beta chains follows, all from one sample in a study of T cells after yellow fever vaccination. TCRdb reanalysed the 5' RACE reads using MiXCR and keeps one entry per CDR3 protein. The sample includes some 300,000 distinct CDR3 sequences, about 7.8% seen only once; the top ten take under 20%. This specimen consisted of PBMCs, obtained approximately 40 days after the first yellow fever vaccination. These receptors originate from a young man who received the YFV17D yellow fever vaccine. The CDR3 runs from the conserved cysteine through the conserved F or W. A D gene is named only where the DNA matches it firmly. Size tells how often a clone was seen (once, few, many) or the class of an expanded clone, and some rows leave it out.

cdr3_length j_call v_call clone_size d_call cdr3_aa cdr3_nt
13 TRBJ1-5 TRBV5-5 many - CASSLLGNQPQHF TGTGCCAGCAGCTTGTTGGGGAATCAGCCCCAGCATTTT
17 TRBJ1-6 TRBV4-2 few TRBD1 CASSQGSFGTGYSPLHF TGTGCCAGCAGCCAAGGGTCTTTCGGGACAGGGTACTCACCCCTCCACTTT
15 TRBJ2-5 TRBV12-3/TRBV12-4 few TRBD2 CASSFSSGGKETQYF TGTGCCAGCAGTTTTTCTAGCGGGGGAAAAGAGACCCAGTACTTC
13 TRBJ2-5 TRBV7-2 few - CASGRSGDETQYF TGTGCCAGCGGCCGTTCGGGGGACGAGACCCAGTACTTC
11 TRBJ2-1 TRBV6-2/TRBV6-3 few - CASSLAVEQFF TGTGCCAGCAGTCTGGCGGTTGAGCAGTTCTTC
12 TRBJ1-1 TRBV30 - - CAWSVWNTEAFF TGTGCCTGGAGTGTTTGGAACACTGAAGCTTTCTTT
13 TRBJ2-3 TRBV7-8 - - CASSSGRPDTQYF TGTGCCAGCAGCTCAGGGCGCCCAGATACGCAGTATTTT
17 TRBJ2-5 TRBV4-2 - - CASSQDSGGRGGETQYF TGTGCCAGCAGCCAAGATAGTGGGGGGCGAGGTGGAGAGACCCAGTACTTC
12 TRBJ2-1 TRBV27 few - CAIGRGLNEQFF TGTGCCATTGGGCGGGGGCTAAATGAGCAGTTCTTC
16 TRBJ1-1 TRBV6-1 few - CASSMDLGGSDTEAFF TGTGCCAGCAGTATGGATCTTGGGGGCTCGGACACTGAAGCTTTCTTT
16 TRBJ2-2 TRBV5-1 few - CASSLAGTHHIGELFF TGCGCCAGCAGCTTGGCCGGGACACATCATATCGGGGAGCTGTTTTTT
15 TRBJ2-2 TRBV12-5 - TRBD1 CASGWTGLSTGELFF TGTGCTAGTGGTTGGACAGGGCTTAGTACCGGGGAGCTGTTTTTT
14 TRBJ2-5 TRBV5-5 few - CASTTPRGIETQYF TGTGCCAGCACCACGCCGAGGGGGATTGAGACCCAGTACTTC
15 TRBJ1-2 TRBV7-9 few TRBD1 CASSRTGASNYGYTF TGTGCCAGCAGCCGCACAGGGGCTTCTAACTATGGCTACACCTTC
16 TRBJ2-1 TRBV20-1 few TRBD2 CSARGTSGAIYNEQFF TGCAGTGCTAGAGGAACTAGCGGGGCGATTTACAATGAGCAGTTCTTC
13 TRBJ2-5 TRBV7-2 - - CASSLRREETQYF TGTGCCAGCAGCTTAAGAAGGGAAGAGACCCAGTACTTC
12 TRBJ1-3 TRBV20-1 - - CSAEGNGNTIYF TGCAGTGCGGAGGGGAACGGAAACACCATATATTTT
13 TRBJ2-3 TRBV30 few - CAWSWASTDTQYF TGTGCCTGGAGTTGGGCCAGCACAGATACGCAGTATTTT
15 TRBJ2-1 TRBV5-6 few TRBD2 CASSIPSGGAGEQFF TGTGCCAGCAGCATCCCTAGCGGGGGGGCTGGCGAGCAGTTCTTC
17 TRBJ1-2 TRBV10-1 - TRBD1 CASSPGDRGRSNYGYTF TGCGCCAGCAGTCCCGGGGACAGGGGGCGTTCTAACTATGGCTACACCTTC
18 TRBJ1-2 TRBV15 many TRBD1 CATSGDGDRDPSNYGYTF TGTGCCACCAGCGGAGATGGGGACAGGGATCCCTCTAACTATGGCTACACCTTC
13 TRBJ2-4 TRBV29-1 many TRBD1 CSVESGQGNIQYF TGCAGCGTTGAGTCGGGACAGGGCAACATTCAGTACTTC
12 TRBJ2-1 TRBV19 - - CASSIRGYEQFF TGTGCCAGTAGTATAAGGGGCTATGAGCAGTTCTTC
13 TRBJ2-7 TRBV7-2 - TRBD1 CASSWDRGPEQYF TGTGCCAGCAGCTGGGACAGGGGACCTGAGCAGTACTTC
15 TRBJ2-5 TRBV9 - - CASSVGRGAQETQYF TGTGCCAGCAGCGTAGGGAGGGGGGCCCAAGAGACCCAGTACTTC
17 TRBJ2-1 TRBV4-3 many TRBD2 CASSQDPRGGASGEQFF TGCGCCAGCAGCCAAGATCCCCGCGGGGGGGCCTCGGGCGAGCAGTTCTTC
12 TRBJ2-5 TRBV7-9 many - CASSRAEETQYF TGTGCCAGCAGTCGGGCAGAAGAGACCCAGTACTTC
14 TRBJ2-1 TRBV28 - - CASSPTTGFDEQFF TGTGCCAGCAGTCCAACCACAGGGTTCGATGAGCAGTTCTTC
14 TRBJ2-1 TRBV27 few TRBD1 CASSPTTLGQGIFF TGTGCCAGCAGTCCTACTACTTTGGGACAGGGGATTTTCTTC
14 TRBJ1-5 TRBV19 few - CASSLSRRDQPQHF TGTGCCAGTAGTCTTTCCAGGAGGGATCAGCCCCAGCATTTT
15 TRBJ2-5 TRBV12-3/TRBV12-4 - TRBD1 CASRWDSRSSETQYF TGTGCCAGCAGGTGGGACAGCAGAAGTAGCGAGACCCAGTACTTC
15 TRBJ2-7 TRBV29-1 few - CSVEIVRGGSYEQYF TGCAGCGTTGAGATAGTCAGGGGAGGCTCCTACGAGCAGTACTTC
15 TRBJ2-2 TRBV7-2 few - CASSQWEPGTGELFF TGTGCCAGCAGCCAGTGGGAACCGGGCACCGGGGAGCTGTTTTTT
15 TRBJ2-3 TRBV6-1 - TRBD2 CASRTTSGGTDTQYF TGTGCCAGCAGAACGACTAGCGGGGGCACAGATACGCAGTATTTT
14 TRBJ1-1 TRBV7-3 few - CASSSEVGNTEAFF TGTGCCAGCAGCTCCGAGGTCGGGAACACTGAAGCTTTCTTT
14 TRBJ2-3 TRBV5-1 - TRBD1 CASTGQARTDTQYF TGCGCCAGCACAGGACAGGCACGCACAGATACGCAGTATTTT
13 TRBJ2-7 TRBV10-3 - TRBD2 CAISDSREPEQYF TGTGCCATCAGTGACTCGCGGGAGCCCGAGCAGTACTTC
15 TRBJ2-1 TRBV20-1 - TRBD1 CSARVVTGVFYEQFF TGCAGTGCTAGAGTCGTGACAGGGGTGTTCTATGAGCAGTTCTTC